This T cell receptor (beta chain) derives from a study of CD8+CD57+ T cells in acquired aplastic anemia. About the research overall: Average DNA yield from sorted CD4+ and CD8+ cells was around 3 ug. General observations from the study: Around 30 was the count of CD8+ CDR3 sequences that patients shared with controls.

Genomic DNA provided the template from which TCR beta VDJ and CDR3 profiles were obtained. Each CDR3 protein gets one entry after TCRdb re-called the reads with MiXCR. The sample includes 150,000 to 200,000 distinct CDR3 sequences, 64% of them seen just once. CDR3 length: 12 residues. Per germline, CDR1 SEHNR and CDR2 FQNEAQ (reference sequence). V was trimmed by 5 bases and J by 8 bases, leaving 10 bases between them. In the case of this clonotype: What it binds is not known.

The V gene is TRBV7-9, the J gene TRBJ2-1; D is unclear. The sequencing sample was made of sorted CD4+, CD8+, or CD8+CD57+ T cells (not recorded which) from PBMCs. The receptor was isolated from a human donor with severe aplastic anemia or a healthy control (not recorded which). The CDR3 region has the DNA TGTGCCAGCAGCCCAGAGCTGGATGAGCAGTTCTTC. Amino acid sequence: CASSPELDEQFF.